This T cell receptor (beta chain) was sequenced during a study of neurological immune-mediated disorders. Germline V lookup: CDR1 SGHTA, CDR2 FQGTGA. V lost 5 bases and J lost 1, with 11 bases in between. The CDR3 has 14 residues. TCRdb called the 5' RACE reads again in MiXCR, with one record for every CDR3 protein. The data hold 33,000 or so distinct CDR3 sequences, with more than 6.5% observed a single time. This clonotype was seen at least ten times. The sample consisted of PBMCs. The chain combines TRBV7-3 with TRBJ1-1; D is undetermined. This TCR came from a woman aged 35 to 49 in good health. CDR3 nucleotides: TGTGCCAGCAGCCTCTCGGGAGGGAACACTGAAGCTTTCTTT. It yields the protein CASSLSGGNTEAFF.